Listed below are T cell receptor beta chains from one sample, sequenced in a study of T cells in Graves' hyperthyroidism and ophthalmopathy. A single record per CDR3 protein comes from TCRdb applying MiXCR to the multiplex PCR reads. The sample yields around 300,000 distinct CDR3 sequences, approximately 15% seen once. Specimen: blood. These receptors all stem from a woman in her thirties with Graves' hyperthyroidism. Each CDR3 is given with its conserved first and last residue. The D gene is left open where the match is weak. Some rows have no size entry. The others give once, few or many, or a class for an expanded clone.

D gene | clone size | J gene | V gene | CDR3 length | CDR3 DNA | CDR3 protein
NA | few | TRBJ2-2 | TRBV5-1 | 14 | TGCGCCAGCACCCTCTCCGGAGGAGGGCGGGAGCTGTTTTTT | CASTLSGGGRELFF
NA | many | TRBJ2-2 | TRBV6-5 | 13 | TGTGCCAGCAGTTACTCGGAGGCCGGGGAGCTGTTTTTT | CASSYSEAGELFF
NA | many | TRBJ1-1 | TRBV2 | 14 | TGTGCCAGCAAGCAGGACAGTCGGGACACTGAAGCTTTCTTT | CASKQDSRDTEAFF
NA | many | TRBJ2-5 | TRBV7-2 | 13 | TGTGCCAGCAGCTTGGGGAGTCGAGAGACCCAGTACTTC | CASSLGSRETQYF
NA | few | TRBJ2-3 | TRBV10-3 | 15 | TGTGCCATCAGTGAGTCAGAGCACCCAATCCGTACGCAGTATTTT | CAISESEHPIRTQYF
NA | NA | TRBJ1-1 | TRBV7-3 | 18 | TGTGCCAGCAGCTTACACGCGACACCTGGAAGGATGAACACTGAAGCTTTCTTT | CASSLHATPGRMNTEAFF
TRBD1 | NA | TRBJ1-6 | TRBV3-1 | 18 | TGTGCCAGCAGCCAAGTCCTAGGGCTAGCAGGGGGCAATTCACCCTTCCACTTT | CASSQVLGLAGGNSPFHF
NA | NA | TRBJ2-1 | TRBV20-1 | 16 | TGCAGTGCTAGACCCGCCGACGCGAGGAGGACCAATGAGCAGTTCTTC | CSARPADARRTNEQFF
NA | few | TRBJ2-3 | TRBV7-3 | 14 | TGTGCCAGCAGCTCGAGTAAGGCGGGGGATACGCAGTATTTT | CASSSSKAGDTQYF
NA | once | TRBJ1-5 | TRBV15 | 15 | TGTGCCACCAGCAGAGATCGGGGATCGGGTCAGCCCCAGCATTTT | CATSRDRGSGQPQHF
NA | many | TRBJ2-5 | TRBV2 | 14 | TGTGCCAGCAGTGAACAGCTCTTCCAAGAGACCCAGTACTTC | CASSEQLFQETQYF
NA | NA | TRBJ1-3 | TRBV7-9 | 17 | TGTGCCAGCAGCCCACCGCAGGGGTTTCTCTCTGGAACCACCATATATTTT | CASSPPQGFLSGTTIYF
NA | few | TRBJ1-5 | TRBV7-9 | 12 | TGTGCCAGCAGCGTAGATAATCAGCCCCAGCATTTT | CASSVDNQPQHF
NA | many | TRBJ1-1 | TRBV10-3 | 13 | TGTGCCATCAACTCCGGAGCCAACACTGAAGCTTTCTTT | CAINSGANTEAFF
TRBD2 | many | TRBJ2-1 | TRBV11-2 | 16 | TGTGCCAGCAGCCCGTCAGACGGACTAGATTACAATGAGCAGTTCTTC | CASSPSDGLDYNEQFF
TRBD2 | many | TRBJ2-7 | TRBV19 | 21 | TGTGCCAGTAGTATACCCTCTTCGGACAAGGGACTAGCGGGACCCTTCTACGAGCAGTACTTC | CASSIPSSDKGLAGPFYEQYF
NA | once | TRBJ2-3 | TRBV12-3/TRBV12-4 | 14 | TGTGCCAGCAGTTCCACACGACGGTCAGATACGCAGTATTTT | CASSSTRRSDTQYF
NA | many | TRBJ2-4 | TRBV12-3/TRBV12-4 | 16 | TGTGCCAGCAGACCCGGCGGCCCGCAAGCCAAAAACATTCAGTACTTC | CASRPGGPQAKNIQYF